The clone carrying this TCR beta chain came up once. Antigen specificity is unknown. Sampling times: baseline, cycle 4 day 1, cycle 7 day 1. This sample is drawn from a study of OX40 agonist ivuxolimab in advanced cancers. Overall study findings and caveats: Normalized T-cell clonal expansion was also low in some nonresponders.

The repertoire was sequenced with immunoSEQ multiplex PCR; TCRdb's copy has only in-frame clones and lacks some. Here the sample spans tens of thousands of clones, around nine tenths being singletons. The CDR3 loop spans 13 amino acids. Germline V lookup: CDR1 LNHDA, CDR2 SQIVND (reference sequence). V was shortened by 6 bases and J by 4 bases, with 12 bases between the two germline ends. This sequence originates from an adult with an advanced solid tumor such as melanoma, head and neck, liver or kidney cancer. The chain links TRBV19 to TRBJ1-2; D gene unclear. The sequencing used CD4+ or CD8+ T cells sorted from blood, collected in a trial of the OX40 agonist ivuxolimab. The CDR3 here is CASRMGEGYGYTF. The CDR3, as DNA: TGTGCCAGTAGAATGGGAGAGGGCTATGGCTACACCTTC.